This T cell receptor beta chain is from a study of T cell responses to AZD1222 COVID-19 vaccine. Comment on this clone: The target antigen is unknown.

With 1 base clipped from V and 15 bases from J, the junction kept 6 bases outside the gene matches. This CDR3 has 12 amino acids. Germline V gene data show CDR1 as SEHNR and CDR2 as FQNEAQ (reference sequence). Study-wide results and limits: Baseline serostatus was positive in only a handful of AZD1222 recipients.

Sequencing used immunoSEQ multiplex PCR; TCRdb keeps in-frame clones, though not all of them. The sample contains more than 110,000 clones, 80% to 90% of which appear only once. The chain has TRBV7-9 and TRBJ2-1; 7 nucleotides agree with TRBD2. The starting material was peripheral blood, obtained on day 0 of AZD1222 vaccination. The sequence came from an adult in good health. The CDR3: CASSLGAGELFF. The CDR3 DNA follows: TGTGCCAGCAGCTTAGGGGCGGGGGAGTTGTTCTTC.